This TCR beta chain was identified in a study of T cell responses to AZD1222 COVID-19 vaccine. For the study at large: Both about-4-week and about-12-week second-dose recipients were combined. Study-wide findings and caveats: Only six AZD1222 recipients tested seropositive at baseline.

TCRdb's copy holds only in-frame clones and misses some; the assay was immunoSEQ multiplex PCR. This sample yields 74,000 or so clones, of which around 84% are seen a single time; roughly 20% belongs to the top ten. This clone was picked up one time. Its antigen is not identified. The germline V gene encodes CDR1 LGHDT and CDR2 YNNKEL (reference sequence). The V gene lost 4 bases and the J gene lost 6 bases, with 7 bases spanning the gap. This CDR3 is built from 12 residues. The rearrangement joins TRBV3-1 (or the pseudogene TRBV3-2) to TRBJ1-5; D gene ambiguous. Sequencing was performed on peripheral blood, taken on day 0 of AZD1222 vaccination. The clonotype originates from an adult in good health. CDR3 region: CASSLRGQPQHF. The CDR3 coding sequence is TGTGCCAGCAGCCTCCGGGGTCAGCCCCAGCATTTT.